These 32 T cell receptor beta chains were sequenced from one sample in a study of blood T cell repertoires in COVID-19. Measured with immunoSEQ multiplex PCR; TCRdb has only the in-frame clones, and not every one. The sample records fewer than 55,000 clones, about four fifths being singletons. Sequencing input: peripheral blood. These TCRs come from a man aged 45-65 years with acute or convalescent COVID-19.

This chain uses TRBV5-1 with TRBJ2-1; 10 bases align to TRBD2. Losses at the gene ends were 0 bases for V and 3 bases for J; bases not matched to a gene: 6. CDR1 is SGHRS, CDR2 YFSETQ, per germline. The CDR3 sequence is 17 residues long. In nucleotides, the CDR3 is TGCGCCAGCAGCTTGGGGATTAGCGGGGGGATCTACAATGAGCAGTTCTTC. This gives the protein CASSLGISGGIYNEQFF.

This clone was recorded only once. This rearrangement joins TRBV2 to TRBJ1-4; possible D gene TRBD1, 6 bases. Germline V lookup: CDR1 SNHLY, CDR2 FYNNEI. V shed 5 bases and J shed 8 bases, with 18 bases lying between them. CDR3 length: 15 residues. The CDR3 region is CASSKGGGAGEKLFF. The CDR3 DNA reads as TGTGCCAGCAGTAAAGGAGGGGGGGCTGGGGAAAAACTGTTTTTT.

A single count supports this clone. The chain employs TRBV6-5 and TRBJ2-1; 11 nucleotides match TRBD2. CDR1 and CDR2 (germline): MNHEY, SVGAGI. Trimming at V came to 4 bases and at J to 4 bases, leaving 6 bases not matched to a gene. The CDR3 is 16 amino acids. Here the CDR3 reads CASSSTTSGTYNEQFF. In nucleotides, the CDR3 is TGTGCCAGCAGTTCAACGACTAGCGGGACTTACAATGAGCAGTTCTTC.

About this clone: This sample includes further DNA sequences coding for the same CDR3. The rearrangement links TRBV7-3 to TRBJ2-5; TRBD2 matches at 7 bases. Trimming at V came to 2 bases and at J to 3 bases, leaving 6 bases not matched to a gene. This CDR3 is built from 15 residues. Looked up from germline, CDR1 is SGHTA and CDR2 is FQGTGA. CDR3 protein: CASSLSGLAEETQYF. As DNA, the CDR3 is TGTGCCAGCAGCTTATCGGGCCTAGCGGAAGAGACCCAGTACTTC.

This chain uses TRBV4-2 with TRBJ2-3, with TRBD2 matching 7 bases. The germline V gene has CDR1 LGHNA and CDR2 YNFKEQ. The CDR3 is 14 residues long. V shed 3 bases, J shed 3 bases, and the junction held 3 bases outside the gene matches. The CDR3 nucleotides are TGTGCCAGCAGCCACGGAGCGGGGACAGATACGCAGTATTTT. Translation: CASSHGAGTDTQYF.

This chain joins TRBV18 and TRBJ2-5; 12 nucleotides match TRBD1. CDR3 size: 18 residues. Losses at the gene ends were 2 bases for V and 4 bases for J; bases not matched to a gene: 11. Germline-derived CDR1 and CDR2 are KGHSH and LQKENI. CDR3 residues: CASSPYEREGQGAETQYF. CDR3 DNA: TGTGCCAGCTCACCATATGAAAGAGAGGGACAGGGGGCAGAGACCCAGTACTTC.

This clone has only one observation. This rearrangement joins TRBV4-1 to TRBJ2-5; TRBD2 matches at 9 bases. Losses at the gene ends were 3 bases for V and 4 bases for J; bases not matched to a gene: 9. Germline V gene data show CDR1 as MGHRA and CDR2 as YSYEKL. The CDR3 contains 16 residues. CDR3 region: CASSQKLAGPVETQYF. The CDR3 bases are TGCGCCAGCAGCCAGAAACTAGCGGGTCCGGTAGAGACCCAGTACTTC.

The J gene is TRBJ1-1, the V gene TRBV28, with 7 bases fitting TRBD1. This CDR3 is 14 amino acids long. The germline gives CDR1 MDHEN, CDR2 SYDVKM. Trimming removed 6 bases from V and 6 bases from J; junction bases left unmatched: 10. CDR3 sequence reads: CASRPVTGISEAFF. The DNA for the CDR3 is TGTGCCAGCAGACCCGTGACAGGGATATCTGAAGCTTTCTTT. The full variable domain, rest sourced from reference TRBV28 and TRBJ1-1, is DVKVTQSSRYLVKRTGEKVFLECVQDMDHENMFWYRQDPGLGLRLIYFSYDVKMKEKGDIPEGYSVSREKKERFSLILESASTNQTSMYLCASRPVTGISEAFFGQGTRLTVV.

The chain carries TRBV7-9 and TRBJ1-3; 7 bases align to TRBD1. Germline lookup yields CDR1 SEHNR and CDR2 FQNEAQ (reference sequence). V lost 3 bases and J lost 2; bases outside the gene matches: 4. This CDR3 is 15 amino acids long. This CDR3 is CASSFLQGPGNTIYF. DNA of the CDR3: TGTGCCAGCAGCTTCCTACAGGGGCCTGGAAACACCATATATTTT. Combining the CDR3 with reference TRBV7-9 and TRBJ1-3 gives the whole variable domain DTGVSQNPRHKITKRGQNVTFRCDPISEHNRLYWYRQTLGQGPEFLTYFQNEAQLEKSRLLSDRFSAERPKGSFSTLEIQRTEQGDSAMYLCASSFLQGPGNTIYFGEGSWLTVV.

The genes are TRBV3-1 (or the pseudogene TRBV3-2) and TRBJ1-2; 9 nucleotides align to TRBD1. The CDR3 spans 14 residues. The V and J ends lost 6 bases and 4 bases, in that order; junction bases with no gene match: 6. The germline CDR1 and CDR2 sequences are LGHDT and YNNKEL (reference sequence). CDR3 loop: CASRPTGGIYGYTF. The CDR3 DNA reads TGTGCCAGCAGACCGACAGGGGGAATCTATGGCTACACCTTC.

This clone showed up just a few times. V and J are TRBV28 and TRBJ2-2, with 8 bases identical to TRBD2. Losses at the gene ends were 7 bases for V and 6 bases for J; bases not matched to a gene: 7. CDR1 and CDR2 from the germline V gene are MDHEN and SYDVKM. The CDR3 length is 14 residues. CDR3 in DNA: TGTGCCAGCACGCGGGGGGCCCCCCCCGGGGAGCTGTTTTTT. Protein sequence: CASTRGAPPGELFF.

This clone appeared a single time. The chain recombines TRBV12-3 or TRBV12-4 with TRBJ2-7; D gene ambiguous. This CDR3 region has 11 residues. Trimming removed 4 bases at V and 2 bases at J, with 3 bases between. This CDR3 is CASSSTYEQYF. The CDR3 coding sequence is TGTGCCAGCAGTTCAACCTACGAGCAGTACTTC.

The genes are TRBV6-5 and TRBJ1-1; D call uncertain. The CDR3 totals 13 residues. Trimming left V 4 bases short and J 6 bases short, with 12 bases between. CDR1 is MNHEY, CDR2 SVGAGI, per germline. This chain's CDR3 is CASSFSSGPEAFF. In DNA, the CDR3 is TGTGCCAGCAGTTTCTCCAGCGGCCCTGAAGCTTTCTTT.

The V gene is TRBV12-5, the J gene TRBJ2-2, with TRBD2 identical over 8 bases. CDR1 and CDR2 (germline): LGHNT, FRNRAP. The V segment lost 6 bases and the J segment 0 bases; nucleotides outside the gene matches: 9. The length of the CDR3 is 17 residues. The CDR3 reads CASGLSAGGANTGELFF. CDR3 bases: TGTGCTAGTGGGTTGTCCGCGGGGGGCGCGAACACCGGGGAGCTGTTTTTT.

This chain uses TRBV11-1 with TRBJ2-2; D perhaps matches TRBD1 (6 bases). Trimming left V 6 bases short and J 3 bases short, with 14 bases between. CDR3 size: 15 residues. Germline CDR1 reads SGHAT; CDR2 reads FQDESV (reference sequence). CDR3 amino acids: CASRPWGPDTGELFF. The CDR3 nucleotides read TGTGCCAGCAGGCCGTGGGGGCCGGACACCGGGGAGCTGTTTTTT.

The rearrangement uses TRBV28 and TRBJ1-5; 7 bases fit TRBD1. CDR3 length: 16 amino acids. CDR1 and CDR2 (germline): MDHEN, SYDVKM. The trim removed 6 bases at V and 6 bases at J, leaving 14 bases unmatched. In DNA, the CDR3 is TGTGCCAGCAGCTGGGCCCTGAGGGGGCAGTTTCAGCCCCAGCATTTT. It encodes CASSWALRGQFQPQHF.

The chain employs TRBV6-5 and TRBJ2-2; possible D gene TRBD2, 6 bases. Per the germline V gene, CDR1 is MNHEY and CDR2 is SVGAGI. The V end was cut by 6 bases, the J end by 5 bases, with 10 bases between. The CDR3 spans 13 residues. CDR3 sequence reads: CASSGRETGELFF. As DNA, the CDR3 is TGTGCCAGCAGCGGGAGAGAAACCGGGGAGCTGTTTTTT.

This rearrangement joins TRBV5-1 to TRBJ2-7, with 9 bases identical to TRBD1. Germline V gives CDR1 SGHRS, CDR2 YFSETQ. V shed 0 bases and J 6 bases; nucleotides not matched to a gene: 7. The CDR3 loop spans 15 amino acids. The DNA of the CDR3 is TGCGCCAGCAGCTTGGTTGGGACAGGGTCCCCCGAGCAGTACTTC. Its translation is CASSLVGTGSPEQYF.

V and J are TRBV19 and TRBJ1-6; tentatively, D is TRBD1 (5 bases). The CDR3 has 14 amino acids. The germline gives CDR1 LNHDA, CDR2 SQIVND (reference sequence). V lost 5 bases to trimming and J lost 8 bases, with 13 bases between them. The CDR3 is CASSSQGGDSPLHF. Written as DNA, the CDR3 is TGTGCCAGTAGTTCCCAGGGTGGTGATTCACCCCTCCACTTT.

The chain carries TRBV21-1 and TRBJ2-2; the D call TRBD2 from the table was never checked on the DNA. TRBV21-1 is labeled a pseudogene. This CDR3 is built from 16 residues. The CDR3 loop reads CASSPRRGGSHRGAVF. CDR3 sequence (DNA): TGTGCCAGCAGCCCGCGGCGGGGGGGATCCCACCGGGGAGCTGTTTTT.

The V call is TRBV5-1, the J call TRBJ2-2; D perhaps matches TRBD2 (5 bases). The V end was cut by 1 base, the J end by 5 bases, with 9 bases between. Germline loops: CDR1 SGHRS, CDR2 YFSETQ. This CDR3 is 14 amino acids long. CDR3 protein: CASSLSGQTGELFF. The CDR3 DNA reads TGCGCCAGCAGCTTGAGCGGTCAAACCGGGGAGCTGTTTTTT.

V is TRBV4-2 and J is TRBJ2-1; 11 positions agree with TRBD2. CDR1 is LGHNA, CDR2 YNFKEQ, per germline. CDR3 length equals 18 residues. Germline trimming cut 1 base from V and 10 bases from J; bases unmatched to any gene: 15. DNA of the CDR3: TGTGCCAGCAGCCAAGTTTTACTAGCGGGAGATTCTGACAGGGAGCAGTTCTTC. Translating gives CASSQVLLAGDSDREQFF.

The rearrangement uses TRBV2 and TRBJ2-3; 12 positions agree with TRBD2. Germline V CDR1 and CDR2: SNHLY, FYNNEI. V was pared by 3 bases and J by 2 bases, with 3 bases of the junction left unmatched. CDR3 length equals 16 residues. CDR3 in amino acids: CASSEGLAGDTDTQYF. CDR3 bases: TGTGCCAGCAGTGAGGGACTAGCGGGCGACACAGATACGCAGTATTTT.

The chain combines TRBV9 with TRBJ2-3, with TRBD1 matching 7 bases. V lost 2 bases, J lost 1 base, and 7 bases stayed unmatched. The CDR3 is 16 residues long. Germline CDR1 SGDLS, CDR2 YYNGEE. For the CDR3, the DNA is TGTGCCAGCAGCGTGAGGAGACAGGGAGGCACAGATACGCAGTATTTT. As protein: CASSVRRQGGTDTQYF. Full variable domain (outside the CDR3, taken from reference TRBV9 and TRBJ2-3): DSGVTQTPKHLITATGQRVTLRCSPRSGDLSVYWYQQSLDQGLQFLIQYYNGEERAKGNILERFSAQQFPDLHSELNLSSLELGDSALYFCASSVRRQGGTDTQYFGPGTRLTVL.

The rearrangement uses TRBV12-3 or TRBV12-4 and TRBJ1-4; maybe TRBD1 (5 bases). This CDR3 has 13 residues. Trimming took 3 bases from V and 8 from J, leaving 10 bases between them. The DNA of the CDR3 is TGTGCCAGCAGTTTTGGAGGGGAAGAAAAACTGTTTTTT. Translation gives CASSFGGEEKLFF.

The chain employs TRBV6-1 and TRBJ2-2, with D possibly being TRBD2 (7 bases). The CDR3 length is 14 residues. Per germline, CDR1 MNHNS and CDR2 SASEGT. Trimming shortened V by 2 bases and J by 9 bases, and 13 bases separated the two germline ends. The CDR3, as DNA: TGTGCCAGCAGTGAAATCCGGGGGGCGCGGGAGCTGTTTTTT. It codes for CASSEIRGARELFF.

The rearrangement uses TRBV27 and TRBJ2-7; 10 positions match TRBD1. CDR1 is MNHEY and CDR2 is SMNVEV in the germline V gene (reference sequence). The CDR3 runs to 15 residues. V gave up 5 bases and J gave up 2 bases; unmatched junction bases: 6. CDR3 amino acids: CASSALGTGAYEQYF. DNA for the CDR3: TGTGCCAGCAGTGCTCTGGGGACAGGGGCCTACGAGCAGTACTTC.

This chain uses TRBV20-1 with TRBJ1-2, with unresolved D. The germline V and J ends were trimmed by 3 bases and 2 bases, with 10 bases remaining between them. Germline assignment: CDR1 DFQATT and CDR2 SNEGSKA (reference sequence). The CDR3 sequence is 13 residues long. The CDR3 DNA is TGCAGTGCTAGTGTCAAGCCAAACTATGGCTACACCTTC. It is translated as CSASVKPNYGYTF.

The rearrangement links TRBV4-2 to TRBJ1-5; D is unresolved. The ends were cut back, 0 bases at V and 7 bases at J, with 13 bases in the middle. Germline CDR1 LGHNA, CDR2 YNFKEQ. The CDR3 contains 15 residues. CDR3 loop: CASSQDRTLRQPQHF. The CDR3 DNA is TGTGCCAGCAGCCAAGATAGGACTTTGAGGCAGCCCCAGCATTTT.

This clone showed up just a few times. The rearrangement joins TRBV10-3 to TRBJ1-1; 9 bases map to TRBD1. After removal of 4 bases from V and 5 bases from J, the junction contained 5 bases not matched to a gene. CDR3 length: 14 amino acids. Germline V gene sequence: CDR1 ENHRY, CDR2 SYGVKD. For the CDR3, the DNA is TGTGCCATCAGTGGGACAGGGGAATTGACTGAAGCTTTCTTT. Its protein product is CAISGTGELTEAFF.

This clone is categorized as medium-sized (0.01 to 0.1%). The V gene is TRBV7-6, the J gene TRBJ2-3, with 8 bases matching TRBD2. The CDR3 contains 17 residues. Germline CDR1 is SGHVS and CDR2 is FNYEAQ. J gave up 2 bases and V 3 bases, and 10 bases lay outside the gene matches. The CDR3 DNA follows: TGTGCCAGCAGCTTGGGCCGTAGCGGGGAATACACAGATACGCAGTATTTT. Its protein product is CASSLGRSGEYTDTQYF.

The V call is TRBV3-1 (or the pseudogene TRBV3-2), the J call TRBJ1-5; 7 nucleotides agree with TRBD1. Germline-derived CDR1 and CDR2 are LGHDT and YNNKEL (reference sequence). This CDR3 has 18 amino acids. The junction had 14 bases not matched to a gene; V was cut back by 6 bases and J by 0 bases. The CDR3 region is CASSHRQGVPYSNQPQHF. CDR3 DNA sequence: TGTGCCAGCAGTCACAGACAGGGCGTCCCATATAGCAATCAGCCCCAGCATTTT.